This is a list of T cell receptor beta chains from one sample in a study of graft-versus-host responses after intestinal transplantation. The method was immunoSEQ multiplex PCR; TCRdb's version includes in-frame clones alone and lacks a portion of them. The sample has about 46,000 clones, about 93% seen once. This specimen consisted of PBMCs, obtained about 800 days after a first intestinal transplant, on the day of a second. The receptors were sampled from a human patient who received an intestinal transplant, so some T cells may come from the graft donor. CDR3s include the opening cysteine and the closing phenylalanine or tryptophan. Each record gives: J gene, clone size, D gene, V gene, CDR3 protein, CDR3 DNA. D genes are given only for firm matches. Size values are once, few and many counts, or a class for expanded clones, and some rows have none.

TRBJ1-1,.,.,TRBV15,CATSSRRENTEAFF,TGTGCCACCAGCAGCCGACGGGAGAACACTGAAGCTTTCTTT
TRBJ2-3,.,TRBD2,TRBV6-1,CASQRELTDTQYF,TGTGCCAGCCAGCGGGAGCTGACAGATACGCAGTATTTT
TRBJ2-5,.,.,TRBV18,CASSPPSEETQYF,TGTGCCAGCTCACCACCGTCGGAAGAGACCCAGTACTTC
TRBJ1-1,.,TRBD1,TRBV10-1,CASSESYRGNTEAFF,TGCGCCAGCAGTGAGTCATACAGGGGGAACACTGAAGCTTTCTTT
TRBJ2-1,.,.,TRBV15,CATSRTITGDYNEQFF,TGTGCCACCAGCAGGACTATAACGGGAGACTACAATGAGCAGTTCTTC
TRBJ1-1,.,TRBD1,TRBV9,CASSSQPGQPMNTEAFF,TGTGCCAGCAGCTCCCAACCGGGACAGCCTATGAACACTGAAGCTTTCTTT
TRBJ2-4,few,.,TRBV6-1,CASTLEEPERNIQYF,TGTGCCAGCACCCTAGAGGAGCCGGAAAGGAACATTCAGTACTTC
TRBJ1-2,.,.,TRBV7-9,CASSLVDYGYTF,TGTGCCAGCAGCTTAGTGGACTATGGCTACACCTTC
TRBJ2-7,.,.,TRBV7-8,CASSRGVAGSEQYF,TGTGCCAGCAGCCGCGGGGTGGCGGGTAGCGAGCAGTACTTC
TRBJ1-3,.,.,TRBV2,CASSVLGNTIYF,TGTGCCAGCAGTGTGTTGGGAAACACCATATATTTT
TRBJ2-1,.,TRBD2,TRBV2,CATGGREGNEQFF,TGTGCCACCGGCGGGAGAGAGGGCAATGAGCAGTTCTTC
TRBJ1-2,once,TRBD1,TRBV30,CAWGKGQGSSGTF,TGTGCCTGGGGGAAGGGACAGGGCTCCTCGGGCACCTTC
TRBJ1-1,.,.,TRBV6-5,CASSPPTGMNTEAFF,TGTGCCAGCAGTCCTCCTACAGGGATGAACACTGAAGCTTTCTTT
TRBJ2-7,.,.,TRBV28,CASSWSGFSYEQYF,TGTGCCAGCAGTTGGTCGGGGTTTTCCTACGAGCAGTACTTC
TRBJ1-2,.,.,TRBV21-1,CASSKAGGIYGYTF,TGTGCCAGCAGCAAAGCGGGAGGGATATATGGCTACACCTTC
TRBJ2-7,.,.,TRBV11-3,CASSLGVAQGFYEQYF,TGTGCCAGCAGCTTAGGAGTAGCCCAGGGGTTCTACGAGCAGTACTTC
TRBJ2-7,.,.,TRBV11-2,CASAGVSYEQYF,TGTGCCAGCGCCGGGGTCTCCTACGAGCAGTACTTC
TRBJ1-1,once,.,TRBV19,CASSSAIKGSTEAFF,TGTGCCAGTAGTAGCGCGATTAAGGGGAGCACTGAAGCTTTCTTT
TRBJ1-6,.,.,TRBV6-5,CASRPEAGAGSPLHF,TGTGCCAGCAGACCCGAGGCGGGGGCAGGTTCACCCCTCCACTTT
TRBJ2-7,once,TRBD1,TRBV27,CASSFWDRESSYEQYF,TGTGCCAGCAGTTTTTGGGACAGGGAGTCTTCCTACGAGCAGTACTTC
TRBJ1-5,.,.,TRBV19,CASSIGQGLGQPQHF,TGTGCCAGTAGTATAGGGCAGGGGCTCGGTCAGCCCCAGCATTTT
TRBJ2-1,once,TRBD2,TRBV7-7,CASSLARREMDEQFF,TGTGCTAGCAGCTTAGCGCGGCGGGAGATGGATGAGCAGTTCTTC
TRBJ1-1,once,.,TRBV9,CASSGGTDTEAFF,TGTGCCAGCAGCGGCGGGACGGACACTGAAGCTTTCTTT
TRBJ1-2,.,.,TRBV6-1,CASSSRGADYGYTF,TGTGCCAGCAGTTCTAGAGGGGCGGACTATGGCTACACCTTC
TRBJ2-7,.,.,TRBV11-3,CASSDPGQRAYEQYF,TGTGCCAGCAGCGATCCGGGACAGCGGGCCTACGAGCAGTACTTC
TRBJ2-3,.,TRBD2,TRBV6-1,CASSEGLAGADTQYF,TGTGCCAGCAGTGAGGGACTAGCGGGAGCAGATACGCAGTATTTT
TRBJ2-1,.,TRBD2,TRBV18,CASSPASGVYNEQFF,TGTGCCAGCTCACCAGCTAGCGGGGTTTACAATGAGCAGTTCTTC
TRBJ2-7,.,.,TRBV10-3,CAISPTEDSYEQYF,TGTGCCATCAGCCCCACAGAGGACTCCTACGAGCAGTACTTC
TRBJ2-5,.,TRBD1,TRBV13,CASSFEDRGGETQYF,TGTGCCAGCAGCTTCGAGGACAGGGGAGGGGAGACCCAGTACTTC
TRBJ2-3,.,.,TRBV6-1,CASSEGPGSGTQYF,TGTGCCAGCAGTGAAGGGCCAGGGTCTGGTACGCAGTATTTT
TRBJ2-7,once,.,TRBV19,CASRGRGSYEQYF,TGTGCCAGTAGGGGTAGGGGCTCCTACGAGCAGTACTTC
TRBJ2-7,.,TRBD1,TRBV29-1,CSAWQGASSYEQYF,TGCAGCGCCTGGCAGGGGGCAAGCTCCTACGAGCAGTACTTC
TRBJ2-7,.,.,TRBV6-5,CASSYGTSSYEQYF,TGTGCCAGCAGTTACGGGACTTCCTCCTACGAGCAGTACTTC
TRBJ2-1,.,.,TRBV13,CASSLGRTFNEQFF,TGTGCCAGCAGCTTAGGACGGACCTTCAATGAGCAGTTCTTC
TRBJ1-1,.,.,TRBV6-6,CASRGDTEAFF,TGTGCCAGCAGAGGGGACACTGAAGCTTTCTTT
TRBJ2-7,.,.,TRBV10-1,CAISRDGPLHEQYF,TGCGCCATCTCCCGGGACGGGCCTCTACACGAGCAGTACTTC
TRBJ1-5,.,.,TRBV12-5,CASGLLLYSNQPQHF,TGTGCTAGTGGTTTGCTTTTATATAGCAATCAGCCCCAGCATTTT
TRBJ2-2,.,.,TRBV10-1,CASSWNTGELFF,TGCGCCAGCAGTTGGAACACCGGGGAGCTGTTTTTT
TRBJ1-5,.,TRBD1,TRBV2,CASTGTGYSNQPQHF,TGTGCCAGCACCGGGACAGGTTATAGCAATCAGCCCCAGCATTTT
TRBJ2-1,.,TRBD2,TRBV7-9,CASCLTSGESYNEQFF,TGTGCCAGCTGTTTGACTAGCGGGGAATCCTACAATGAGCAGTTCTTC
TRBJ2-7,.,TRBD1,TRBV27,CASSFTGAYEQYF,TGTGCCAGCAGTTTTACAGGGGCCTACGAGCAGTACTTC
TRBJ2-6,.,.,TRBV6-5,CAGRGANVLTF,TGTGCCGGGAGGGGGGCCAACGTCCTGACTTTC
TRBJ1-2,.,.,TRBV29-1,CSVAPSEEGYTF,TGCAGCGTCGCCCCCTCCGAGGAGGGCTACACCTTC
TRBJ2-7,.,.,TRBV18,CASSLDRSSYEQYF,TGTGCCAGCTCCCTGGACCGGAGCTCCTACGAGCAGTACTTC
TRBJ2-3,.,.,TRBV5-1,CASSLTATDTQYF,TGCGCCAGCAGCTTAACAGCCACAGATACGCAGTATTTT
TRBJ2-4,.,.,TRBV4-1,CASSQDVLSGFVDIQYF,TGCGCCAGCAGCCAAGATGTTCTCAGCGGATTTGTAGACATTCAGTACTTC
TRBJ2-7,.,.,TRBV7-2,CASSFWRGPYEQYF,TGTGCCAGCAGCTTTTGGAGGGGGCCGTACGAGCAGTACTTC
TRBJ2-2,.,.,TRBV6-5,CASSYAQGSGELFF,TGTGCCAGCAGTTACGCACAGGGTTCGGGGGAGCTGTTTTTT
TRBJ2-1,.,.,TRBV11-2,CASRGGYEQFF,TGTGCCAGCAGGGGGGGCTATGAGCAGTTCTTC
TRBJ2-5,.,.,TRBV18,CASSPRSGGGETQYF,TGTGCCAGCTCACCACGATCAGGGGGGGGAGAGACCCAGTACTTC
TRBJ2-5,.,.,TRBV30,CAWTSAGTYSLKETQYF,TGTGCCTGGACCAGCGCCGGGACCTACAGCCTCAAAGAGACCCAGTACTTC